Listed below are T cell receptor beta chains from one sample, sequenced in a study of molecular identifiers for immune sequencing clone quantification. TCRdb used MiXCR to reprocess the PCR reads, holding one entry per CDR3 protein. This sample has about 630,000 distinct CDR3 sequences, with about 25% found just once. The material sequenced was naive CD8+ T cells from blood, with Jurkat cell RNA spiked in. These TCRs come from a human donor in good health. Some libraries in this study had Jurkat cell RNA spiked in. CDR3s include the opening cysteine and the closing phenylalanine or tryptophan.

>TRBV29-1|TRBJ2-7
CSVVEGSGEQYF
>TRBV19|TRBJ2-2
CASSGASGSLENTGEPFF
>TRBV4-1|TRBJ2-5
CASSQVPTYQETQYF
>TRBV12-3/TRBV12-4|TRBJ1-2
CASSYGTTYGYTF
>TRBV18|TRBJ1-5
CASSRKGFGELVQPQHF
>TRBV28|TRBJ2-7
CASSLIRSSYEQYF
>TRBV6-5|TRBJ1-1
CASGYWPEAFF
>TRBV5-1|TRBJ2-7
CASSLAGANEQYF
>TRBV30|TRBJ1-1
CAWSGDRGGFTEAFF
>TRBV5-1|TRBJ2-7
CASSPIGGRPYEQYF
>TRBV27|TRBJ2-5
CASSPLSGWDQETQYF
>TRBV12-3/TRBV12-4|TRBJ2-5
CASSLSGQGQVTRGQYF
>TRBV7-9|TRBJ2-7
CASSLRDRDPYEQYF
>TRBV7-2|TRBJ2-7
CASSGSGGFYEQYF
>TRBV6-5|TRBJ2-3
CASSPHPGQTSTDTQYF
>TRBV28|TRBJ2-3
CASREERQGFTNTQYF
>TRBV7-2|TRBJ2-7
CASGGGREQYF
>TRBV9|TRBJ2-1
CASSVVHSDYNEQFF
>TRBV3-1|TRBJ2-4
CASSQVGEGLAKNIQYF
>TRBV28|TRBJ2-1
CASSPHYAGGPHNEQFF
>TRBV7-6|TRBJ2-5
CASSLALSRAETQYF
>TRBV5-3|TRBJ2-6
CARSLFVRELWANVLTF
>TRBV6-2/TRBV6-3|TRBJ2-2
CASSRQVRSSTGELFF
>TRBV6-5|TRBJ2-2
CASSYATGFTGELFF
>TRBV20-1|TRBJ2-4
CSATLTWEQNIQYF
>TRBV7-6|TRBJ2-7
CASSLAPRQTYEQYF
>TRBV12-3/TRBV12-4|TRBJ1-1
CASSLSTGGGEAFF
>TRBV7-9|TRBJ2-1
CASSLPGGRGKGSNEQFF
>TRBV4-3|TRBJ2-7
CASSPTGTEPYEQYF
>TRBV28|TRBJ1-1
CASSRRGSTEAFF
>TRBV2|TRBJ2-7
CASTPLAGTDEQYF
>TRBV6-5|TRBJ1-1
CASSRHPQTAMNTEAFF
>TRBV3-1|TRBJ2-6
CASSQRFRDGGISGANVLTF
>TRBV4-1|TRBJ1-5
CARSQDRIGVGNQPQHF
>TRBV7-2|TRBJ2-1
CASSPPGGTEQFF
>TRBV6-2/TRBV6-3|TRBJ2-7
CASSYSSLGGYEQYF
>TRBV28|TRBJ1-3
CASSPGQGTGRFGNTIYF